These 13 T cell receptor beta chains share one sample of origin, sequenced in a study of HIV-infected patients and healthy controls. From the 5' RACE reads, TCRdb called clonotypes with MiXCR, one entry per CDR3 protein. The repertoire consists of more than 60,000 distinct CDR3 sequences, with roughly 19% occurring once and the leading ten covering 1.1% to 1.5%. Material: CD4+ T cells from blood. The origin of the receptors is a human donor in good health.

The chain couples TRBV14 to TRBJ1-2; D ambiguous. The CDR3 consists of 16 residues. Trimming took 0 bases from V and 1 from J, leaving 12 bases between them. Germline CDR1 reads SGHDN; CDR2 reads FVKESK. The CDR3 nucleotides read TGTGCCAGCAGCCAAGATTTACGAGCTTATAACTATGGCTACACCTTC. This sequence encodes CASSQDLRAYNYGYTF.

This clonotype came up a few times. V is TRBV19 and J is TRBJ2-2; 8 bases are shared with TRBD2. From germline, CDR1 is LNHDA and CDR2 SQIVND (reference sequence). CDR3 size: 14 residues. CDR3 region: CASGLAGNTGELFF. The CDR3 DNA follows: TGTGCTTCCGGGCTAGCGGGGAACACCGGGGAGCTGTTTTTT. Looking up the rest from reference TRBV19 and TRBJ2-2 gives the full variable domain: DGGITQSPKYLFRKEGQNVTLSCEQNLNHDAMYWYRQDPGQGLRLIYYSQIVNDFQKGDIAEGYSVSREKKESFPLTVTSAQKNPTAFYLCASGLAGNTGELFFGEGSRLTVL.

This clonotype occurred many times. The rearrangement uses TRBV6-5 and TRBJ1-6, with 12 bases that match TRBD1. The V gene end was trimmed by 2 bases and the J gene end by 10 bases; junction bases not matched to a gene: 3. The germline V gene has CDR1 MNHEY and CDR2 SVGAGI. This CDR3 region has 15 residues. CDR3 amino acids: CASSYAGTGGSPLHF. CDR3 DNA: TGTGCCAGCAGTTACGCCGGGACAGGGGGCTCACCCCTCCACTTT.

The chain employs TRBV6-5 and TRBJ1-1, with D perhaps TRBD1 (6 bases). Trimming pared 4 bases from V and 9 bases from J, leaving 15 bases between. The CDR3 spans 13 residues. CDR1 is MNHEY and CDR2 is SVGAGI in the germline V gene. The CDR3 sequence: CASSSETTGKAFF. DNA of the CDR3: TGTGCCAGCAGTTCTGAAACGACAGGTAAAGCTTTCTTT.

The chain is built from TRBV25-1 and TRBJ1-6; D gene uncertain. Germline V gene sequence: CDR1 MGHDK, CDR2 SYGVNS. Trimming pared 1 base from V and 7 bases from J, leaving 11 bases between. The CDR3 is made up of 15 amino acids. The CDR3 sequence: CASSESRVRNSPLHF. DNA for the CDR3: TGTGCCAGCAGTGAATCAAGGGTCCGAAATTCACCCCTCCACTTT.

The genes are TRBV7-2 and TRBJ2-1; the D is unclear. V was clipped by 4 bases and J by 0 bases, with 10 bases between them. This CDR3 contains 15 residues. Looked up from germline, CDR1 is SGHTA and CDR2 is FQGNSA. The CDR3: CASSSMTGSYNEQFF. CDR3 DNA sequence: TGTGCCAGCAGCTCAATGACGGGCTCCTACAATGAGCAGTTCTTC.

Here the CDR3 reads CASSLLAIGAFF. The CDR3 nucleotides read TGTGCCAGCAGTTTACTGGCTATAGGAGCTTTCTTT. V gene TRBV12-3 or TRBV12-4 combines with J gene TRBJ1-1; the D is unclear. The CDR3 contains 12 residues. V was trimmed by 2 bases and J by 10 bases, leaving 11 bases between them.

In its sample, this clonotype was seen many times. This rearrangement joins TRBV24-1 to TRBJ2-1; 7 positions match TRBD1. Looked up from germline, CDR1 is KGHDR and CDR2 is SFDVKD. The CDR3 is made up of 14 amino acids. V gave up 4 bases and J gave up 10 bases; unmatched junction bases: 9. The CDR3: CATSDPNQDREQFF. The CDR3 nucleotides are TGTGCCACCAGTGACCCAAATCAGGACAGGGAGCAGTTCTTC.

This clonotype was detected a few times. The chain couples TRBV24-1 to TRBJ2-3; 9 bases map to TRBD2. The CDR3 runs 16 residues. Germline CDR1 reads KGHDR; CDR2 reads SFDVKD. With V trimmed by 1 base and J by 6 bases, 7 bases remained unmatched. The CDR3 DNA follows: TGTGCCACCAGTGATTTCACTAGCGGGTATCGGGATACGCAGTATTTT. Residues: CATSDFTSGYRDTQYF.

The chain carries TRBV10-3 and TRBJ2-1; perhaps TRBD1 as D (6 bases). This CDR3 contains 13 residues. The germline V gene has CDR1 ENHRY and CDR2 SYGVKD. V was shortened by 10 bases and J by 4 bases, with 14 bases between the two germline ends. CDR3 DNA sequence: TGTGCCACCTATGGGGGCCTTTACAATGAGCAGTTCTTC. Protein: CATYGGLYNEQFF.

In this sample, this clonotype turned up many times. An end of the junction does not agree with germline; a read error may underlie this. The genes are TRBV5-4 and TRBJ2-3; 8 bases are shared with TRBD1. In germline, CDR1 is SGHNT, CDR2 YYREEE (reference sequence). The CDR3 loop spans 14 amino acids. The CDR3, as DNA: TGTGCCAGCAGCCCCGGACAGGGCACCGATACGCAGTATTTT. Residues: CASSPGQGTDTQYF.

This clonotype occurred a few times. V gene TRBV4-3 combines with J gene TRBJ1-4, with D perhaps matching TRBD1 (5 bases). V dropped 4 bases and J dropped 8 bases, with 20 bases sitting between them. The length of the CDR3 is 16 residues. Per the germline V gene, CDR1 is LGHNA and CDR2 is YSLEER. The CDR3 region is CASSRTNAGEEEKLFF. DNA for the CDR3: TGCGCCAGCAGCCGCACCAATGCGGGGGAAGAGGAAAAACTGTTTTTT.

Points on this clonotype: This may come from a read error, since a much larger clone is one base off. The chain is built from TRBV6-4 and TRBJ2-2; D unclear. CDR1 and CDR2 (germline): MRHNA, SNTAGT. This CDR3 is 13 amino acids long. The CDR3 region is CVRMGTDTGELFF. The CDR3 DNA is TGTGTCAGGATGGGCACCGACACCGGGGAGCTGTTTTTT.